This T cell receptor (beta chain) was identified in a study of control samples from healthy donors and cancer patients. Repertoires were generated with immunoSEQ multiplex PCR, while TCRdb's copy carries only in-frame clones and drops some. The top ten hold more than 10% of the sample, which has about 160,000 clones, 70% to 90% seen once. Trimming left V 3 bases short and J 3 bases short, with 15 bases between. The CDR3 extends over 16 amino acids. The germline gives CDR1 SGDLS, CDR2 YYNGEE. Material: blood. This TCR derives from a man aged 30-40 years in good health. This rearrangement joins TRBV9 to TRBJ1-4, with D hard to call. CDR3 loop: CASSEHPGMANEKLFF. The CDR3 DNA reads TGTGCCAGCAGCGAGCACCCCGGGATGGCTAATGAAAAACTGTTTTTT.